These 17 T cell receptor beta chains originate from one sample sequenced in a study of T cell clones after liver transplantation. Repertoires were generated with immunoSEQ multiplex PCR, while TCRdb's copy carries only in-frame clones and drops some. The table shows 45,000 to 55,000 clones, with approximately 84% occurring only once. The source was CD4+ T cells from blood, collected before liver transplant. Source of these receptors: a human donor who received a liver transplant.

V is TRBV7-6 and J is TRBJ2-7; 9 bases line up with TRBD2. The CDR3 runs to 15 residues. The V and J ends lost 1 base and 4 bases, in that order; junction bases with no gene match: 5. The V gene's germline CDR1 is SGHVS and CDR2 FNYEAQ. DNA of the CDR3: TGTGCCAGCAGCTTAGGCGCGGGAGGGACATACGAGCAGTACTTC. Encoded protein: CASSLGAGGTYEQYF.

CDR3 nucleotide sequence: TGTGCCAGCAGGGCCAGGGGCTCCTACGAGCAGTACTTC. Amino acids: CASRARGSYEQYF. This chain joins TRBV6-6 and TRBJ2-7; TRBD1 might be the D (6 bases). Trimming removed 6 bases at V and 0 bases at J, with 9 bases between. CDR1 and CDR2 from the germline V gene are MNHNY and SVGAGI (reference sequence). The CDR3 has 13 residues.

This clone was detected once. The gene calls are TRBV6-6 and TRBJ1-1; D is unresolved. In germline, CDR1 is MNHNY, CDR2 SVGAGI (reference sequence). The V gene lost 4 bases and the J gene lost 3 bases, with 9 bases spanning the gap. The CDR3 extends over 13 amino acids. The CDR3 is CASSSPTHTEAFF. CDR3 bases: TGTGCCAGCAGTTCCCCCACCCACACTGAAGCTTTCTTT.

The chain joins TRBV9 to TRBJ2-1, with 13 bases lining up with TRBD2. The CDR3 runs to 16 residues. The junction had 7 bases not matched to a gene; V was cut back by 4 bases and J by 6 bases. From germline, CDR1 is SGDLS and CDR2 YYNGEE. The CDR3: CASSNRGLAGLNEQFF. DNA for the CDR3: TGTGCCAGCAGCAACCGGGGACTAGCGGGGCTCAATGAGCAGTTCTTC.

The CDR3 here is CASSLNILKGSSYNEQFF. In DNA form, the CDR3 reads TGTGCCAGCAGCTTAAATATACTGAAGGGGAGCTCCTACAATGAGCAGTTCTTC. J is TRBJ2-1 and V is TRBV11-2; D may be TRBD1 or TRBD2 (5 bases each). Trimming pared 2 bases from V and 0 bases from J, leaving 17 bases between. CDR3 length: 18 residues. The V gene's germline CDR1 is SGHAT and CDR2 FQNNGV.

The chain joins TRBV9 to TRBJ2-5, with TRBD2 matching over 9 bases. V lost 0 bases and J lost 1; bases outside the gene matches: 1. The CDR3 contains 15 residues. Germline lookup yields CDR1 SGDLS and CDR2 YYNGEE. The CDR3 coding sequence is TGTGCCAGCAGCGTAGCTAGCGGGGCCCAAGAGACCCAGTACTTC. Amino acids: CASSVASGAQETQYF.

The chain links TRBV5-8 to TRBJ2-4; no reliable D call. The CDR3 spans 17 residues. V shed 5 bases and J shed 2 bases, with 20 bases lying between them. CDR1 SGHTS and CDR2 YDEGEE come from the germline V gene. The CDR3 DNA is TGTGCCAGCAGTTTTGATGGAGCCATGGGGACCAAAAACATTCAGTACTTC. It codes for CASSFDGAMGTKNIQYF. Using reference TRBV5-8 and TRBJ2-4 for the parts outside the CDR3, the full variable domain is EAGVTQSPTHLIKTRGQQATLRCSPISGHTSVYWYQQALGLGLQFLLWYDEGEERNRGNFPPRFSGRQFPNYSSELNVNALELEDSALYLCASSFDGAMGTKNIQYFGAGTRLSVL.

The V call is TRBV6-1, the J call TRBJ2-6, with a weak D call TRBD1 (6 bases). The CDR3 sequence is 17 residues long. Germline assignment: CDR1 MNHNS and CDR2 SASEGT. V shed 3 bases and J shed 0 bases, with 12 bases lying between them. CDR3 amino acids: CASSDKTGFSGANVLTF. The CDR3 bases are TGTGCCAGCAGTGATAAGACAGGTTTCTCTGGGGCCAACGTCCTGACTTTC.

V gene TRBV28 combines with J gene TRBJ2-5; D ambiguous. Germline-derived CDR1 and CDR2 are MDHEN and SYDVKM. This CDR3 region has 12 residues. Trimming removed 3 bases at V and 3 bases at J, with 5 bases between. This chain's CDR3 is CASSFRKETQYF. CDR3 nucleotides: TGTGCCAGCAGTTTTAGGAAAGAGACCCAGTACTTC.

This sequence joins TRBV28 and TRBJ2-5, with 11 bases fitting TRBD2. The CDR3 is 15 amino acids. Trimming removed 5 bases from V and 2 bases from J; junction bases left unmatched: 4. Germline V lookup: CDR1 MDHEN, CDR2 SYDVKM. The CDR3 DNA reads TGTGCCAGCAGTGGCGGGACTAGCGGACAAGAGACCCAGTACTTC. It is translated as CASSGGTSGQETQYF.

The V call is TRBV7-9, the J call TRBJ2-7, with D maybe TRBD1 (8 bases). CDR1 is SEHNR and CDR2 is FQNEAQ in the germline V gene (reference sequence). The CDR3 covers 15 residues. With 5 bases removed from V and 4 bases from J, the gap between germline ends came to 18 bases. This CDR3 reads CASSPLTGGGYEQYF. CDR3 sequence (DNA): TGTGCCAGCAGCCCCCTCACAGGGGGAGGGTACGAGCAGTACTTC.

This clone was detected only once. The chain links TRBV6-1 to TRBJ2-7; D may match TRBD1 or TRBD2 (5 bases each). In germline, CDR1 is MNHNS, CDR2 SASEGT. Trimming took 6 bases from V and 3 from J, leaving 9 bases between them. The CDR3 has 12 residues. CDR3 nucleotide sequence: TGTGCCAGCAGGGGGGACGTCTACGAGCAGTACTTC. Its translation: CASRGDVYEQYF.

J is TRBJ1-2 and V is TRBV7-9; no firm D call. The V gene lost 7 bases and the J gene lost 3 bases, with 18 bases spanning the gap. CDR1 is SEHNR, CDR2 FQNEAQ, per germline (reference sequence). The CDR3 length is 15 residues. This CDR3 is CASTPPTSPDYGYTF. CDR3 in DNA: TGTGCCAGCACCCCACCTACAAGTCCAGACTATGGCTACACCTTC.

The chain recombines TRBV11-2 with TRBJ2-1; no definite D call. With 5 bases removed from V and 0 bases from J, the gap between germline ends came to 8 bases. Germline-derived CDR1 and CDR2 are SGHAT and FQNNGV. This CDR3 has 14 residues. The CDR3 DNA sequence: TGTGCCAGCAGCACTCAGTACTCCTACAATGAGCAGTTCTTC. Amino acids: CASSTQYSYNEQFF.

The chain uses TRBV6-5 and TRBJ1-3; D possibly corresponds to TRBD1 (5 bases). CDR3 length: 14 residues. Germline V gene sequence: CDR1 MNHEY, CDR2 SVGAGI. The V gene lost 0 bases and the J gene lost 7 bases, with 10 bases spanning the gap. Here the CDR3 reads CASSYSMGGNTIYF. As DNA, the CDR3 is TGTGCCAGCAGTTACTCGATGGGGGGGAACACCATATATTTT.

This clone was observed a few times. The CDR3 sequence: CASSFRDRPYEQYF. The CDR3 coding sequence is TGTGCCAGCAGCTTCCGGGACAGACCCTACGAGCAGTACTTC. The genes are TRBV7-2 and TRBJ2-7; 7 nucleotides match TRBD1. The CDR3 consists of 14 residues. Trimming removed 3 bases from V and 2 bases from J; junction bases left unmatched: 4. Germline values: CDR1 SGHTA, CDR2 FQGNSA. Using reference TRBV7-2 and TRBJ2-7 for the parts outside the CDR3, the full variable domain is GAGVSQSPSNKVTEKGKDVELRCDPISGHTALYWYRQSLGQGLEFLIYFQGNSAPDKSGLPSDRFSAERTGGSVSTLTIQRTQQEDSAVYLCASSFRDRPYEQYFGPGTRLTVT.

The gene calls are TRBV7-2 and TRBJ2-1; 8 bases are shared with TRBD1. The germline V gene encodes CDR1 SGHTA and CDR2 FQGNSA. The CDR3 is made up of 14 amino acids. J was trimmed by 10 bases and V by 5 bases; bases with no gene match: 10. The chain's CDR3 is CASSLTGTGGEQFF. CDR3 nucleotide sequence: TGTGCCAGCAGCCTCACCGGGACAGGCGGCGAGCAGTTCTTC.